Listed here are 29 T cell receptor beta chains from one sample, sequenced in a study of immune evolution from preneoplasia to lung adenocarcinoma. Repertoires were generated with immunoSEQ multiplex PCR, while TCRdb's copy carries only in-frame clones and drops some. The table includes around 1,700 clones, 82% detected once. The sample consisted of FFPE invasive lung adenocarcinoma tissue. The receptors originated from a person between 50 and 60 years old with lung adenocarcinoma.

This chain connects TRBV18 to TRBJ2-1, with 9 bases aligning to TRBD2. The germline CDR1 and CDR2 sequences are KGHSH and LQKENI. CDR3 length: 15 residues. The V segment lost 0 bases and the J segment 9 bases; nucleotides outside the gene matches: 6. The CDR3: CASSPPGLALGEQFF. CDR3 DNA sequence: TGTGCCAGCTCACCACCGGGACTAGCTCTAGGTGAGCAGTTCTTC.

The rearrangement uses TRBV7-9 and TRBJ1-1; 7 bases fit TRBD1. The CDR3 length is 13 residues. The germline V gene has CDR1 SEHNR and CDR2 FQNEAQ (reference sequence). The ends lost 5 bases at V and 3 bases at J; junction bases unmatched: 3. The CDR3, as DNA: TGTGCCAGCAGCGAAACAGGGGACACTGAAGCTTTCTTT. Translating it yields CASSETGDTEAFF. Combining the CDR3 with reference TRBV7-9 and TRBJ1-1 gives the whole variable domain DTGVSQNPRHKITKRGQNVTFRCDPISEHNRLYWYRQTLGQGPEFLTYFQNEAQLEKSRLLSDRFSAERPKGSFSTLEIQRTEQGDSAMYLCASSETGDTEAFFGQGTRLTVV.

The chain employs TRBV7-2 and TRBJ2-5, with D perhaps given as TRBD1 or TRBD2 (6 bases each). V dropped 4 bases and J dropped 4 bases, with 13 bases sitting between them. This CDR3 spans 14 amino acids. Germline lookup yields CDR1 SGHTA and CDR2 FQGNSA. CDR3 in DNA: TGTGCCAGCAGCTCGGGGGCTATTAGAGAGACCCAGTACTTC. This codes for CASSSGAIRETQYF.

The genes are TRBV19 and TRBJ2-2, with a possible D match to TRBD1 (5 bases). Per germline, CDR1 LNHDA and CDR2 SQIVND (reference sequence). The CDR3 is made up of 15 amino acids. Trimming took off 4 bases at V and 3 bases at J, with 12 bases between the two ends. The CDR3 coding sequence is TGTGCCAGTAGTAGTCAGGGTTGGGACACCGGGGAGCTGTTTTTT. Translating it yields CASSSQGWDTGELFF.

The V and J genes are TRBV19 and TRBJ2-2; D may match TRBD1 or TRBD2 (6 bases each). Per germline, CDR1 LNHDA and CDR2 SQIVND (reference sequence). The CDR3 is made up of 16 amino acids. V lost 4 bases, J lost 7 bases, and 19 bases lay in between. CDR3 sequence: CASSRMGGSVIGELFF. CDR3 coding DNA: TGTGCCAGTAGTAGAATGGGGGGCAGCGTGATCGGGGAGCTGTTTTTT.

The chain couples TRBV19 to TRBJ2-1; weak D call: TRBD1 (5 bases). CDR3 length equals 13 residues. Germline loops: CDR1 LNHDA, CDR2 SQIVND (reference sequence). V was clipped by 6 bases and J by 9 bases, with 15 bases between them. The CDR3 DNA is TGTGCCAGTAGCAGATCTGGGGCCGGTGAGCAGTTCTTC. It encodes CASSRSGAGEQFF.

The rearrangement joins TRBV28 to TRBJ2-5; D is ambiguous. Trimming cost V 6 bases and J 7 bases, with 9 bases left between them. The CDR3 totals 11 residues. Germline V lookup: CDR1 MDHEN, CDR2 SYDVKM. This chain's CDR3 is CASSAMGTQYF. The CDR3 DNA follows: TGTGCCAGCAGCGCCATGGGGACCCAGTACTTC. The complete variable domain, with remaining parts taken from reference TRBV28 and TRBJ2-5, reads DVKVTQSSRYLVKRTGEKVFLECVQDMDHENMFWYRQDPGLGLRLIYFSYDVKMKEKGDIPEGYSVSREKKERFSLILESASTNQTSMYLCASSAMGTQYFGPGTRLLVL.

The chain employs TRBV18 and TRBJ1-4; 7 bases map to TRBD1. Trimming cost V 3 bases and J 7 bases; bases outside gene matches: 2. The germline gives CDR1 KGHSH, CDR2 LQKENI. The CDR3 loop spans 13 amino acids. The CDR3 sequence: CASSPQGVEKLFF. CDR3 DNA: TGTGCCAGCTCACCGCAGGGGGTTGAAAAACTGTTTTTT.

V gene TRBV6-1 combines with J gene TRBJ1-1; D remains unclear. Germline CDR1 is MNHNS and CDR2 is SASEGT. Trimming removed 0 bases from V and 2 bases from J, with 4 bases in between. The CDR3 is made up of 13 amino acids. The CDR3 DNA reads as TGTGCCAGCAGTGAAGCGGACAACACTGAAGCTTTCTTT. It codes for CASSEADNTEAFF.

The chain combines TRBV7-9 with TRBJ1-2; 7 nucleotides match TRBD1. This CDR3 spans 13 amino acids. V lost 2 bases to trimming and J lost 14 bases; unmatched junction nucleotides: 11. Germline V gene sequence: CDR1 SEHNR, CDR2 FQNEAQ (reference sequence). Here the CDR3 DNA reads TGTGCCAGCAGCTTACCGGACAGGTCACAGGGTACCTTC. Amino acids: CASSLPDRSQGTF.

This clone was found a few times. The rearrangement joins TRBV28 to TRBJ2-3; TRBD2 matches at 16 bases. This CDR3 is 18 amino acids long. V dropped 2 bases and J dropped 2; count of bases not matched to a gene: 4. Germline-derived CDR1 and CDR2 are MDHEN and SYDVKM. The CDR3 protein is CASSLLGLAGGPTDTQYF. CDR3 nucleotides: TGTGCCAGCAGTTTACTGGGACTAGCGGGAGGGCCCACAGATACGCAGTATTTT.

The sample holds a few counts of this clone. J is TRBJ2-1 and V is TRBV28; D perhaps matches TRBD1 (5 bases). CDR1 and CDR2 (germline): MDHEN, SYDVKM. V lost 5 bases, J lost 8 bases, and 22 bases lay in between. The length of the CDR3 is 16 residues. The CDR3 DNA reads TGTGCCAGCAGTCAGCAGGGCAATTGGCACGGTGATGAGCAGTTCTTC. Amino acid sequence: CASSQQGNWHGDEQFF.

The rearrangement uses TRBV7-2 and TRBJ2-7; D may be TRBD1 or TRBD2 (5 bases each). The V end was cut by 4 bases, the J end by 6 bases, with 13 bases between. CDR1 and CDR2 from the germline V gene are SGHTA and FQGNSA. CDR3 size: 13 residues. The CDR3 loop is CASSSITGLEQYF. CDR3 coding DNA: TGTGCCAGCAGCTCGATTACGGGGCTCGAGCAGTACTTC.

The genes are TRBV7-9 and TRBJ2-7, with 9 bases aligning to TRBD1. Germline CDR1 is SEHNR and CDR2 is FQNEAQ (reference sequence). The J segment lost 11 bases and the V segment lost 4 bases, leaving 15 bases of the junction unmatched. The CDR3 has 15 amino acids. Here the CDR3 DNA reads TGTGCCAGCAGCTCACCGGGACAGGGAATAAGGCAAGAGTACTTC. Its translation: CASSSPGQGIRQEYF.

The chain uses TRBV28 and TRBJ1-5, with D tentatively TRBD1 (5 bases). The CDR3 is 12 residues long. Trimming left V 3 bases short and J 7 bases short, with 7 bases between. CDR1 MDHEN and CDR2 SYDVKM come from the germline V gene. CDR3 sequence: CASSFRDQPQHF. The DNA for the CDR3 is TGTGCCAGCAGTTTCCGGGACCAGCCCCAGCATTTT.

V usage is TRBV5-1 and J usage is TRBJ2-1; TRBD2 might be the D (6 bases). This CDR3 is built from 15 residues. Trimming removed 7 bases at V and 2 bases at J, with 16 bases between. The germline gives CDR1 SGHRS, CDR2 YFSETQ. CDR3 sequence reads: CASGWRDGPYNEQFF. The CDR3 coding sequence is TGCGCCAGCGGTTGGCGGGATGGCCCCTACAATGAGCAGTTCTTC.

The chain couples TRBV5-1 to TRBJ1-1, with 8 bases lining up with TRBD1. After removal of 3 bases from V and 1 base from J, the junction contained 2 bases not matched to a gene. CDR1 is SGHRS, CDR2 YFSETQ, per germline. This CDR3 spans 14 amino acids. This CDR3 is CASSWGTGNTEAFF. The CDR3 DNA follows: TGCGCCAGCAGCTGGGGGACAGGGAACACTGAAGCTTTCTTT.

The chain combines TRBV27 with TRBJ2-2, with 7 bases that match TRBD2. V shed 2 bases and J 2 bases; nucleotides not matched to a gene: 5. The V gene's germline CDR1 is MNHEY and CDR2 SMNVEV (reference sequence). The CDR3 loop spans 16 amino acids. The CDR3, as DNA: TGTGCCAGCAGTTTAGGGCGGGGGAGCAACACCGGGGAGCTGTTTTTT. Residues: CASSLGRGSNTGELFF.

V is TRBV6-1 and J is TRBJ2-7, with TRBD2 identical over 7 bases. This CDR3 comprises 13 residues. The germline V gene encodes CDR1 MNHNS and CDR2 SASEGT. V lost 7 bases to trimming and J lost 2 bases; unmatched junction nucleotides: 5. CDR3 sequence (DNA): TGTGCCAGCATAAGGGAGGGACCCTACGAGCAGTACTTC. Residues: CASIREGPYEQYF.

The rearrangement links TRBV6-1 to TRBJ2-3; D perhaps matches TRBD1 (6 bases). Germline V lookup: CDR1 MNHNS, CDR2 SASEGT. The CDR3 spans 14 residues. V lost 2 bases and J 4 bases, leaving 10 bases between the germline ends. DNA of the CDR3: TGTGCCAGCAGTGAAACAGGGCGGGCAGATACGCAGTATTTT. This encodes CASSETGRADTQYF.

V and J are TRBV4-3 and TRBJ2-7; the match to TRBD2 covers 8 bases. V dropped 0 bases and J dropped 3; count of bases not matched to a gene: 4. The germline gives CDR1 LGHNA, CDR2 YSLEER. This CDR3 spans 15 amino acids. The CDR3 DNA sequence: TGCGCCAGCAGCCAAGACCTTAGCGGGATCTACGAGCAGTACTTC. This sequence encodes CASSQDLSGIYEQYF.

The chain carries TRBV27 and TRBJ2-7; TRBD1 agrees at 9 bases. Losses at the gene ends were 6 bases for V and 2 bases for J; bases not matched to a gene: 5. CDR3 length equals 14 residues. Per the germline V gene, CDR1 is MNHEY and CDR2 is SMNVEV (reference sequence). The CDR3 DNA reads TGTGCCAGCAGAATACAGGGGGCCGCCTACGAGCAGTACTTC. Translation gives CASRIQGAAYEQYF.

This clone was seen a few times. The chain carries TRBV29-1 and TRBJ1-4; TRBD1 might be the D (6 bases). The CDR3 consists of 14 residues. Per the germline V gene, CDR1 is SQVTM and CDR2 is ANQGSEA. The V end lost 5 bases, the J end lost 4 bases, and 14 bases lay between the germline ends. CDR3 DNA: TGCAGCGTTCGTGAGGACAGCCGTAATGAAAAACTGTTTTTT. Translating gives CSVREDSRNEKLFF.

The V and J genes are TRBV29-1 and TRBJ2-1, with a possible D match to TRBD1 (6 bases). Trimming pared 1 base from V and 7 bases from J, leaving 11 bases between. The CDR3 is 13 residues long. Germline-derived CDR1 and CDR2 are SQVTM and ANQGSEA. CDR3 sequence reads: CSVEVRGGNEQFF. The CDR3 nucleotides are TGCAGCGTTGAAGTCAGAGGGGGAAATGAGCAGTTCTTC.

The chain employs TRBV6-1 and TRBJ2-7; D tentatively reads TRBD1 or TRBD2 (6 bases each). V shed 3 bases and J shed 5 bases, with 17 bases lying between them. The CDR3 extends over 15 amino acids. CDR1 and CDR2 from the germline V gene are MNHNS and SASEGT. This CDR3 reads CASSDSGAGRHEQYF. The CDR3 nucleotides read TGTGCCAGCAGTGACTCGGGGGCCGGCCGCCACGAGCAGTACTTC.

A word on this clone: Additional DNA sequences in this sample encode the identical CDR3. The chain couples TRBV7-9 to TRBJ1-3; D call uncertain. CDR3 length: 14 amino acids. Germline V gene data show CDR1 as SEHNR and CDR2 as FQNEAQ (reference sequence). V shed 1 base and J shed 0 bases, with 4 bases lying between them. DNA of the CDR3: TGTGCCAGCAGCTTAGGCAGCTCTGGAAACACCATATATTTT. Translating it yields CASSLGSSGNTIYF.

Comment on this clone: The same CDR3 arises from other DNA sequences in this sample as well. CDR3 amino acids: CASSPEDTQYF. In nucleotides, the CDR3 is TGTGCCAGCTCACCAGAGGATACGCAGTATTTT. V usage is TRBV18 and J usage is TRBJ2-3; D is uncertain. Germline V gene sequence: CDR1 KGHSH, CDR2 LQKENI. The CDR3 loop spans 11 amino acids. The V gene lost 2 bases and the J gene lost 6 bases, with 3 bases spanning the gap.

The V and J genes are TRBV30 and TRBJ2-5, with 8 bases fitting TRBD1. CDR1 is GTSNPN, CDR2 SVGIG, per germline (reference sequence). This CDR3 comprises 13 residues. V gave up 3 bases and J gave up 4 bases; unmatched junction bases: 4. This CDR3 reads CAWSGGQGETQYF. CDR3 nucleotides: TGTGCCTGGAGCGGCGGACAGGGAGAGACCCAGTACTTC.

The chain carries TRBV5-4 and TRBJ2-7; the D gene could be TRBD1 or TRBD2 (5 bases each). Germline-derived CDR1 and CDR2 are SGHNT and YYREEE (reference sequence). Trimming left V 4 bases short and J 0 bases short, with 14 bases between. The CDR3 sequence is 15 residues long. CDR3 in amino acids: CASSLGAGYSYEQYF. The CDR3, as DNA: TGTGCCAGCAGCCTCGGGGCAGGGTACTCCTACGAGCAGTACTTC. Supplemented by reference TRBV5-4 and TRBJ2-7, the full variable domain reads ETGVTQSPTHLIKTRGQQVTLRCSSQSGHNTVSWYQQALGQGPQFIFQYYREEENGRGNFPPRFSGLQFPNYSSELNVNALELDDSALYLCASSLGAGYSYEQYFGPGTRLTVT.